This note documents a single T cell receptor (beta chain) sequence. Its antigen is unknown. Germline loops: CDR1 LGHDT, CDR2 YNNKEL (reference sequence). The ends were cut back, 11 bases at V and 11 bases at J, with 30 bases in the middle. The CDR3 runs to 15 residues. Primed by a sample-barcoded 5' primer and a J-beta primer mix, a second PCR proceeded for about 6 to 12 cycles. TCRdb analysed the 5' RACE reads with MiXCR anew, one entry per CDR3 protein. The sample lists 1.5 million to 1.9 million distinct CDR3 sequences, 42% occurring once. The source of the sample is a study of blood T cells in healthy people across ages. Study-wide points: There were more naive CD4+ cells and higher diversity in long-lived donors than in aged donors.

The source material was blood. The source is a young woman in good health. V gene TRBV3-1 combines with J gene TRBJ2-5; D is possibly TRBD2 (5 bases). CDR3 nucleotides: TGTGCCCGGAACAATGGAGGTCGCGGCTACAATGAGCAGTACTTC. Its translation: CARNNGGRGYNEQYF.